The 15 T cell receptor beta chains presented below share a single source sample, sequenced in a study of T cells in Graves' hyperthyroidism and ophthalmopathy. The CDR3 regions of TCR beta were amplified from RNA transcripts. Initially, a first-round RT-PCR of the TCR CDR3 employed the HTBI primer set. Via MiXCR, TCRdb re-called the multiplex PCR reads, giving one row per CDR3 protein. The table shows roughly 420,000 distinct CDR3 sequences, with 15% to 17% occurring only once. Material for sequencing was blood. Source of these receptors: a woman in her late teens or twenties with Graves' hyperthyroidism.

This rearrangement joins TRBV25-1 to TRBJ2-5; 9 bases agree with TRBD1. Germline CDR1 and CDR2: MGHDK and SYGVNS. The CDR3 sequence is 17 residues long. The ends lost 4 bases at V and 4 bases at J; junction bases unmatched: 13. In DNA form, the CDR3 reads TGTGCCAGCAGTGCCACCCTCCGGGACAGGGTGTTAGAGACCCAGTACTTC. Translated, it gives CASSATLRDRVLETQYF.

This clonotype was observed many times. V usage is TRBV20-1 and J usage is TRBJ2-3; perhaps TRBD2 as D (5 bases). CDR1 is DFQATT and CDR2 is SNEGSKA in the germline V gene (reference sequence). The V end was cut by 2 bases, the J end by 6 bases, with 6 bases between. The CDR3 consists of 11 residues. CDR3 loop: CSARLADTQYF. The CDR3 bases are TGCAGTGCTAGATTAGCGGATACGCAGTATTTT.

This clonotype has at least ten counts. The chain is built from TRBV9 and TRBJ2-1, with 8 bases aligning to TRBD2. This CDR3 has 17 residues. The germline gives CDR1 SGDLS, CDR2 YYNGEE. V shed 0 bases and J 4 bases; nucleotides not matched to a gene: 9. CDR3 sequence reads: CASSVATGGPRYNEQFF. CDR3 bases: TGTGCCAGCAGCGTAGCTACGGGGGGGCCAAGATACAATGAGCAGTTCTTC.

The chain recombines TRBV10-3 with TRBJ1-5, with 8 bases matching TRBD1. Looked up from germline, CDR1 is ENHRY and CDR2 is SYGVKD. The CDR3 is made up of 17 amino acids. The trim removed 3 bases at V and 3 bases at J, leaving 10 bases unmatched. The CDR3 loop reads CAISDYGTGRVNQPQHF. The CDR3 DNA sequence: TGTGCCATCAGTGATTACGGGACAGGTAGAGTCAATCAGCCCCAGCATTTT.

This clonotype was found many times. The chain carries TRBV27 and TRBJ1-2, with D maybe TRBD1 (5 bases). The CDR3 runs 13 residues. Trimming left V 5 bases short and J 7 bases short, with 14 bases between. Germline CDR1 and CDR2: MNHEY and SMNVEV (reference sequence). The CDR3: CASSRTGRGGYTF. The CDR3 nucleotides are TGTGCCAGCAGTCGAACGGGGCGCGGTGGCTACACCTTC.

This clonotype was seen repeatedly, ten times or more. The chain joins TRBV28 to TRBJ1-2, with 9 bases that match TRBD1. V was clipped by 8 bases and J by 8 bases; unmatched bases: 9. Germline CDR1 and CDR2: MDHEN and SYDVKM. The CDR3 is made up of 13 amino acids. CDR3 residues: CASRDRVIWGYTF. CDR3 coding DNA: TGTGCCAGCCGGGACAGGGTAATTTGGGGCTACACCTTC.

There are a few counts of this clonotype. V is TRBV9 and J is TRBJ2-7; 7 bases match TRBD2. Trimming cost V 4 bases and J 0 bases; bases outside gene matches: 7. The CDR3 loop spans 15 amino acids. CDR1 SGDLS and CDR2 YYNGEE come from the germline V gene. The CDR3 loop reads CASSSGLVNSYEQYF. CDR3 coding DNA: TGTGCCAGCAGCTCCGGACTAGTGAACTCCTACGAGCAGTACTTC.

Turning to this clonotype: A much larger clone sits a single nucleotide away, making a read error possible. The rearrangement uses TRBV20-1 and TRBJ2-1, with 11 nucleotides matching TRBD2. The germline CDR1 and CDR2 sequences are DFQATT and SNEGSKA (reference sequence). The CDR3 runs to 15 residues. V shed 2 bases, J shed 8 bases, and the junction held 8 bases outside the gene matches. CDR3 loop: CSARKSSGGNDEQFF. The CDR3 region has the DNA TGCAGTGCTAGAAAGTCTAGCGGGGGGAACGATGAGCAGTTCTTC.

The V gene is TRBV16, the J gene TRBJ1-4; D gene unclear. The CDR3 spans 16 residues. V was cut by 2 bases and J by 0 bases, with 10 bases left in between. In germline, CDR1 is KGHSY, CDR2 FQNENV. This chain's CDR3 is CASSQGRPSTNEKLFF. In DNA form, the CDR3 reads TGTGCCAGCAGCCAAGGTAGACCGTCAACTAATGAAAAACTGTTTTTT.

This clonotype was seen more than once but under ten times. The V call is TRBV7-9, the J call TRBJ2-7, with 9 bases identical to TRBD1. This CDR3 has 17 amino acids. Germline lookup yields CDR1 SEHNR and CDR2 FQNEAQ (reference sequence). Trimming cost V 5 bases and J 3 bases; bases outside gene matches: 14. CDR3 sequence: CASSGRPRTGAFYEQYF. Here the CDR3 DNA reads TGTGCCAGCAGCGGTCGACCTAGGACAGGGGCATTCTACGAGCAGTACTTC.

This clonotype was picked up many times. This sequence joins TRBV11-2 and TRBJ2-5; TRBD1 might be the D (6 bases). This CDR3 is 14 amino acids long. Germline loops: CDR1 SGHAT, CDR2 FQNNGV. The V and J ends lost 2 bases and 5 bases respectively, with 12 bases between them. DNA of the CDR3: TGTGCCAGCAGCTTAATGGGGGCGGGCGAGACCCAGTACTTC. Translation: CASSLMGAGETQYF. Full variable domain (missing parts from reference TRBV11-2 and TRBJ2-5): EAGVAQSPRYKIIEKRQSVAFWCNPISGHATLYWYQQILGQGPKLLIQFQNNGVVDDSQLPKDRFSAERLKGVDSTLKIQPAKLEDSAVYLCASSLMGAGETQYFGPGTRLLVL.

This clonotype was observed at least ten times. The rearrangement joins TRBV20-1 to TRBJ2-5; 7 bases are shared with TRBD1. CDR3 size: 14 residues. The junction had 9 bases not matched to a gene; V was cut back by 3 bases and J by 5 bases. Germline values: CDR1 DFQATT, CDR2 SNEGSKA (reference sequence). Written as DNA, the CDR3 is TGCAGTGCTAGGGGAAACAGGGGCGGGGAGACCCAGTACTTC. Translating it yields CSARGNRGGETQYF.

CDR3 amino acids: CASNPSGRPYEQYF. The DNA of the CDR3 is TGTGCCAGCAACCCTAGCGGGAGGCCCTACGAGCAGTACTTC. The chain combines TRBV5-4 with TRBJ2-7; 11 bases align to TRBD2. The V and J ends lost 6 bases and 2 bases, in that order; junction bases with no gene match: 4. The length of the CDR3 is 14 residues. Germline loops: CDR1 SGHNT, CDR2 YYREEE (reference sequence).

The rearrangement joins TRBV20-1 to TRBJ1-2; a possible D gene is TRBD1 (6 bases). Germline CDR1 DFQATT, CDR2 SNEGSKA (reference sequence). This CDR3 is built from 12 residues. Written as DNA, the CDR3 is TGCAGCGCCGTAGGGGGGGGCTATGGCTACACCTTC. Translated, it gives CSAVGGGYGYTF.

The CDR3 DNA follows: TGCAGCGTTGGAACGGGACGTCTATACGAGCAGTACTTC. Protein product: CSVGTGRLYEQYF. The chain has TRBV29-1 and TRBJ2-7; D possibly uses TRBD1 or TRBD2 (5 bases each). Trimming took 4 bases from V and 4 from J, leaving 14 bases between them. This CDR3 comprises 13 residues. Germline values: CDR1 SQVTM, CDR2 ANQGSEA.